The text below deals with one T cell receptor (beta chain). Its antigen is as yet unknown. These data belong to a study of cytomegalovirus exposure and HLA in healthy donors. Whole-study findings and limits: Compared with the roughly 700-donor mean, an Asian-associated ancestry cluster reportedly had fewer N-insertions, according to a later analysis. Some public TCRs appeared in many individuals, while most sequences were rare. Prior analysis indicated that the majority of TCR beta V segments exhibited productivity approximately 87% or approximately 30% of the time. The study put 150 or so TCR beta chains on its list as cytomegalovirus-associated.

The PCR was carried out with 60 Vbeta primers and 13 Jbeta primers. The table came from immunoSEQ multiplex PCR; TCRdb's copy has only in-frame clones and leaves some out. Its table lists around 140,000 clones. Germline loops: CDR1 LNHDA, CDR2 SQIVND (reference sequence). The CDR3 extends over 16 amino acids. Unmatched junction bases numbered 9, after V lost 6 bases and J lost 2 bases. Sequenced input: PBMCs. The V gene is TRBV19, the J gene TRBJ1-1; 10 bases are shared with TRBD1. This clonotype was sampled from a woman in her thirties or forties in good health and CMV-seropositive. CDR3: CASRGRQGAINTEAFF. CDR3 sequence (DNA): TGTGCCAGTAGGGGAAGACAGGGGGCAATTAACACTGAAGCTTTCTTT. The entire variable domain, with the rest obtained from reference TRBV19 and TRBJ1-1, is as follows: DGGITQSPKYLFRKEGQNVTLSCEQNLNHDAMYWYRQDPGQGLRLIYYSQIVNDFQKGDIAEGYSVSREKKESFPLTVTSAQKNPTAFYLCASRGRQGAINTEAFFGQGTRLTVV.